This TCR beta chain was recorded in a study of shared clonotypes between healthy human individuals. Splitting of CD4+ cells produced CD45RA+ naive and CD45RA-negative memory subsets. Deep was the level used in running the assay. The method was immunoSEQ multiplex PCR; TCRdb's version includes in-frame clones alone and lacks a portion of them. The repertoire holds more than 900,000 clones, with roughly 74% as singletons. J lost 7 bases, V lost 3 bases, and 7 bases had no gene match. Looked up from germline, CDR1 is SNHLY and CDR2 is FYNNEI. CDR3 length: 14 amino acids. V usage is TRBV2 and J usage is TRBJ1-2, with 8 bases aligning to TRBD1. The specimen was memory CD4+ T cells from PBMCs. The subset here: CD45RA-negative fraction. The TCR sequence derives from a young man in good health. Some clones in this sample may be carry-over from other donors' samples. The CDR3 region has the DNA TGTGCCAGCAGTGAGAGGACAGGGCGGGGTGGCTACACCTTC. Its protein is CASSERTGRGGYTF.